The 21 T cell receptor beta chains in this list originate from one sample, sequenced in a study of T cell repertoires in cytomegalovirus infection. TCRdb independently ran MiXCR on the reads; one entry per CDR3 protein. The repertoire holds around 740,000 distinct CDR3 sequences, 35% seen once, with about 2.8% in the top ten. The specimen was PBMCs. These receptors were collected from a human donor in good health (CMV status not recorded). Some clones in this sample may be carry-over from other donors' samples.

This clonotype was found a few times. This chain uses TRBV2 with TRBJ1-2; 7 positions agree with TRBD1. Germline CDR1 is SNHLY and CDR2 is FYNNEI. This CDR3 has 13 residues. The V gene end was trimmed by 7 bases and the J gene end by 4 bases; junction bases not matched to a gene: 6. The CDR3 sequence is CASTDRAPYGYTF. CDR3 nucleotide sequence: TGTGCCAGCACCGACAGGGCCCCCTATGGCTACACCTTC.

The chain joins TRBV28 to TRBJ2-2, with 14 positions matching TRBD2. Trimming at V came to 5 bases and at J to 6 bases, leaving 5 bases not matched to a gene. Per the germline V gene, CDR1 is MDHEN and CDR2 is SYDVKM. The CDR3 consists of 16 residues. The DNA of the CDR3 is TGTGCCAGCAGTCCCTCGGGACTAGCGGGAGCCGGGGAGCTGTTTTTT. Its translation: CASSPSGLAGAGELFF.

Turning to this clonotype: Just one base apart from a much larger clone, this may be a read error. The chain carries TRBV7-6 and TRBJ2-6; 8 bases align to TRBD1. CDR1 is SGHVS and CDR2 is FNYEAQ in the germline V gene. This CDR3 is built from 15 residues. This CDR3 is CASSPQGAGANGLTF. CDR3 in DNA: TGTGCCAGCAGCCCTCAGGGGGCTGGGGCCAACGGCCTGACTTTC.

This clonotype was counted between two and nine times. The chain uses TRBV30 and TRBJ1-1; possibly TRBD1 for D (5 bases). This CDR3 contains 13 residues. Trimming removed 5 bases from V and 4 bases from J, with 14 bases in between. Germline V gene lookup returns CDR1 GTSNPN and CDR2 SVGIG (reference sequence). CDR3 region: CAWLIAGRTEAFF. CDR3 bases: TGTGCCTGGTTAATCGCAGGGCGCACTGAAGCTTTCTTT.

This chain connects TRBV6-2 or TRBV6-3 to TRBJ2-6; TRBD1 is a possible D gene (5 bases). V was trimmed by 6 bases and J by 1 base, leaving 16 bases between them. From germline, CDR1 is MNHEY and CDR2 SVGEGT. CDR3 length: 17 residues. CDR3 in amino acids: CASRTSYRLSGANVLTF. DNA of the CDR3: TGTGCCAGCAGGACCTCTTACAGGTTGTCTGGGGCCAACGTCCTGACTTTC.

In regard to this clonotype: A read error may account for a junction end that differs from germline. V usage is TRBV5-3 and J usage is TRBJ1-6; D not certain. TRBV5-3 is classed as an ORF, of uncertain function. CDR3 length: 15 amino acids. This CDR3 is CASSLDRTVNSPLHF. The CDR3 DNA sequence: TGTGCCAGCAGCTTAGACCGGACGGTTAATTCACCCCTCCACTTT.

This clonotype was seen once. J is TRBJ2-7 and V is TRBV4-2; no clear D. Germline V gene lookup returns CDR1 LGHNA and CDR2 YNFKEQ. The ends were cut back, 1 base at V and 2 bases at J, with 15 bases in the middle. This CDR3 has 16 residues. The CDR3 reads CASSQAPYYEAYEQYF. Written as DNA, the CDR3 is TGTGCCAGCAGCCAAGCGCCTTACTACGAAGCCTACGAGCAGTACTTC.

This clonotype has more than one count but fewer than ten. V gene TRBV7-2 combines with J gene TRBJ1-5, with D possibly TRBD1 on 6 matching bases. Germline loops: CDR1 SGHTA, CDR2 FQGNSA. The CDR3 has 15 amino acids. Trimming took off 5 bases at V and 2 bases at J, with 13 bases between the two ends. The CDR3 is CASSDWQGRNQPQHF. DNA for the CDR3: TGTGCCAGCAGCGATTGGCAGGGGCGCAATCAGCCCCAGCATTTT.

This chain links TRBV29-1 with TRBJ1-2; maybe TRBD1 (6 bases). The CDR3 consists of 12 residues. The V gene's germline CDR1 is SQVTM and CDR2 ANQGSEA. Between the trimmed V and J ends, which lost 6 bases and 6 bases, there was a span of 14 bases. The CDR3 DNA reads TGCAGCGTCCACGGGACAACGAATGGCTACACCTTC. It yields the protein CSVHGTTNGYTF. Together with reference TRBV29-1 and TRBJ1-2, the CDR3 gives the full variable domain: SAVISQKPSRDICQRGTSLTIQCQVDSQVTMMFWYRQQPGQSLTLIATANQGSEATYESGFVIDKFPISRPNLTFSTLTVSNMSPEDSSIYLCSVHGTTNGYTFGSGTRLTVV.

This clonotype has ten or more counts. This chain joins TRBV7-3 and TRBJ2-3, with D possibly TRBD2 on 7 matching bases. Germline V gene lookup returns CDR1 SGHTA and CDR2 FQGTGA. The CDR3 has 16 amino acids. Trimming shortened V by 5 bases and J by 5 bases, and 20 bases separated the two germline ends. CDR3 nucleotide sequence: TGTGCCAGCAGCCCTAAGGGGGGGGGCTGGAAAGATACGCAGTATTTT. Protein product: CASSPKGGGWKDTQYF.

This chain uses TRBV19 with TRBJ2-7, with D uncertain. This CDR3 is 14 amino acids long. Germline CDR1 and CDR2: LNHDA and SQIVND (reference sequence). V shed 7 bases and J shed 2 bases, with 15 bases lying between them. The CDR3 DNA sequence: TGTGCCAGTATTACCCCTGAGTGGCCCTACGAGCAGTACTTC. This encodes CASITPEWPYEQYF.

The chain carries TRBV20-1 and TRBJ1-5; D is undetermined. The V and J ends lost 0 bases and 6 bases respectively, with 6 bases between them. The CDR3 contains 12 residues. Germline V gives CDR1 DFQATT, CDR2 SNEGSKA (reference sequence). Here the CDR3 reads CSARERIQPQHF. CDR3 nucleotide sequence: TGCAGTGCTAGAGAGAGAATTCAGCCCCAGCATTTT.

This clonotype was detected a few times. CDR3 protein: CASSGDLLRGYTF. For the CDR3, the DNA is TGTGCCAGCAGCGGGGACCTTTTGAGAGGCTACACCTTC. This rearrangement joins TRBV25-1 to TRBJ1-2; D possibly corresponds to TRBD1 (5 bases). This CDR3 comprises 13 residues. V was pared by 6 bases and J by 8 bases, with 16 bases between. The germline CDR1 and CDR2 sequences are MGHDK and SYGVNS.

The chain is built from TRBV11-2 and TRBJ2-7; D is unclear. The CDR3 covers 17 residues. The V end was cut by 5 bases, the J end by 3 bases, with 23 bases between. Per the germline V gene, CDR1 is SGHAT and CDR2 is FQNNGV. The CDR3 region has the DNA TGTGCCAGCAGCGCCTCGGTGGGTGGCCGCCGCCTCTACGAGCAGTACTTC. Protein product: CASSASVGGRRLYEQYF.

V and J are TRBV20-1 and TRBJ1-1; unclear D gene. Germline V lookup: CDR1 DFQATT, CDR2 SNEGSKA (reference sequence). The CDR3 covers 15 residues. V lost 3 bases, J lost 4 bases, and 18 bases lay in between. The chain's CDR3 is CSASSTTGPGTEAFF. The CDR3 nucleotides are TGCAGTGCTAGCTCTACAACGGGTCCCGGCACTGAAGCTTTCTTT.

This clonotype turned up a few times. The CDR3: CASSLGGPPSYEQYF. In DNA, the CDR3 is TGTGCCAGCAGTTTGGGGGGGCCTCCCTCCTACGAGCAGTACTTC. The chain couples TRBV27 to TRBJ2-7; perhaps TRBD2 as D (7 bases). From germline, CDR1 is MNHEY and CDR2 SMNVEV (reference sequence). The CDR3 has 15 residues. V shed 3 bases and J shed 0 bases, with 12 bases lying between them.

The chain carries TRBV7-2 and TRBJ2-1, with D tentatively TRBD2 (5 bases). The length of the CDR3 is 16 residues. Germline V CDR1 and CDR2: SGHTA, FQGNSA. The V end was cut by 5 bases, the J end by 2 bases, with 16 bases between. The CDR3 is CASSARVGPPYNEQFF. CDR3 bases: TGTGCCAGCAGCGCGCGGGTTGGCCCCCCCTACAATGAGCAGTTCTTC.

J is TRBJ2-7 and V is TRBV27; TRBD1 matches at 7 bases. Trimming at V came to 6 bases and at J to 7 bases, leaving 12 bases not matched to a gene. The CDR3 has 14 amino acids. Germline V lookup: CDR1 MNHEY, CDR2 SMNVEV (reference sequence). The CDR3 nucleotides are TGTGCCAGCAGAACACCAGGGACAGCGCAAGAGCAGTACTTC. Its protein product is CASRTPGTAQEQYF.

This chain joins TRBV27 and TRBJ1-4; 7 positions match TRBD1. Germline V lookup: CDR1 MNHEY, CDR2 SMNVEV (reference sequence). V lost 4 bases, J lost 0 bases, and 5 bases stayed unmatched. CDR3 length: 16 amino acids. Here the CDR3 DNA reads TGTGCCAGCAGTTCGATCGGGACAGCAACTAATGAAAAACTGTTTTTT. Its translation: CASSSIGTATNEKLFF.

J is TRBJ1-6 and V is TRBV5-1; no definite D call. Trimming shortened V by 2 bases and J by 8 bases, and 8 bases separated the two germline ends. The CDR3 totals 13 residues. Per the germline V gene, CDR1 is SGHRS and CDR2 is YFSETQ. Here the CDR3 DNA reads TGCGCCAGCAGCTTCGGGGAAGATTCACCCCTCCACTTT. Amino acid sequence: CASSFGEDSPLHF.

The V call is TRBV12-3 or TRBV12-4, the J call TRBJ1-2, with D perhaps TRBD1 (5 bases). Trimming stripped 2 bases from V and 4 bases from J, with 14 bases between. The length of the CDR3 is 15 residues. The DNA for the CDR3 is TGTGCCAGCAGTTTAACGGCCGCGGGACTCTATGGCTACACCTTC. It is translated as CASSLTAAGLYGYTF.